This T cell receptor beta chain was recovered during a study of blood T cell repertoires in COVID-19. The wider study: COVID-19 samples collected from the United States, Italy and Spain covered acute and convalescent phases.

The protocol was immunoSEQ multiplex PCR, while the TCRdb copy is restricted to in-frame clones and leaves out a portion. Found here are about 120,000 clones, 85% to 90% of them singletons; the top ten hold roughly 4%. CDR1 and CDR2 (germline): MGHDK, SYGVNS. Trimming removed 7 bases from V and 1 base from J; junction bases left unmatched: 3. The CDR3 is made up of 14 amino acids. The clonotype comes from a woman in her fifties or sixties with COVID-19, enrolled during active disease. The chain has TRBV25-1 and TRBJ2-1; TRBD2 agrees at 8 bases. The sequenced sample was peripheral blood. This CDR3 reads CASTGLGSYNEQFF. The CDR3 DNA sequence: TGTGCCAGCACGGGACTAGGATCCTACAATGAGCAGTTCTTC.